This TCR delta chain stems from a study of fetal and pediatric gammadelta thymocytes (dated by TCRdb to between 2021 and 2024). Regarding the research as a whole: To strengthen a single-cell study of gammadelta thymocyte development, the researchers used bulk gammadelta thymocyte repertoires that mixed previously published data with newly generated, unpublished data. The bulk gammadelta thymocyte repertoire set covered some 10 subjects in total, 3 fetal thymus donors and 7 pediatric thymus donors. The bulk gammadelta thymocyte repertoires combined unpublished data with previously published data (refs 27,28). To increase subject numbers and strengthen the CDR3 publicity analysis, bulk TCR repertoire data were added.

This clone counts as large (0.1 to 1%). The clone's antigen remains unknown. No much larger clonotype is one base removed from it; base qualities were not supplied. Thymocytes were stained with Zombie NIR viability dye and antibodies against CD3 (UCHT1), TCRgammadelta (11F2), TCRVgamma9 (IMMU360) and TCRVdelta2 (IMMU389). From human fetal and pediatric thymuses, sorted Vgamma9Vdelta2 and nonVgamma9Vdelta2 gammadelta thymocytes were used to generate bulk TRD and TRG CDR3 repertoires separately. In Belgium, pediatric thymus tissue was obtained from children undergoing cardiac surgery. The pediatric thymus donors included in the study ranged in age from about 1 to 12 years. Thymic cell suspensions from fetal and post-natal thymuses were prepared as previously described. Vgamma9Vdelta2 thymocytes were sorted as cells that were CD3+ gammadeltaTCR+ Vgamma9+ Vdelta2+. A FACS Aria III cell sorter (BD Biosciences) was used to carry out the cell sorting.

Broad study findings and their caveats: Fetal gammadelta thymocyte repertoires were previously reported to be enriched for TRDV2, TRGV8 and TRGV9 usage, low N additions and public CDR3s compared with post-natal repertoires.

At the junction V is shortened by 1 base and J by 0 bases; bases outside the gene matches: 12. The germline V gene specifies GEAIGNYY as CDR1 and EKD as CDR2. From the cysteine up to the phenylalanine, the CDR3 has a length of 19 residues. Of all the DNA, just the CDR3 is kept, 57 bases in frame from base 1. Sequencing was carried out with an Illumina MiSeq. Concerning the study's data processing: For the publicity analysis, the Vgamma9Vdelta2 and nonVgamma9Vdelta2 bulk CDR3 files from each subject were merged to form one combined repertoire per subject. CDR3 publicity was scored from 0 to 19 by checking each amino acid sequence across 9 single-cell datasets and 10 bulk repertoires, using base R and dplyr. Public reads were reanalyzed in TCRdb with CATT, and rows carrying the same DNA were merged afterwards. The authors' filters were not applied to this entry. This sample has 1,500 to 2,000 delta-chain clones in its table, and around 15% of those were observed once. The biggest ten clones account for roughly 7.2% of the sample.

Sequencing used Vgamma9Vdelta2 gamma-delta T cells from the thymus. Read against the paper, the sample's cell subset or site label means: sorted CD3+gammadeltaTCR+Vgamma9+Vdelta2+ thymocytes. The chain is encoded by TRDV2 joined to TRDJ1, and 11 junction bases match TRDD3. This receptor was identified in a child who underwent cardiac surgery and was recorded as healthy. The bases read TGTGCCTGTGACACTAGTTCCATCTGGGGGATACTTAACACCGATAAACTCATCTTT. This translates into CACDTSSIWGILNTDKLIF.